The 6 T cell receptor beta chains below come from one sample, sequenced in a study of blood T cell repertoires in COVID-19. Only in-frame clones appear in the TCRdb table, and some are missing; sequencing was by immunoSEQ multiplex PCR. The table shows under 250,000 clones, with roughly 84% occurring only once. The sample comprised peripheral blood. All receptors derive from a woman in her sixties with acute or convalescent COVID-19.

This clone was found a few times. The chain has TRBV12-3 or TRBV12-4 and TRBJ1-4, with D tentatively TRBD1 (5 bases). V lost 3 bases and J 8 bases, leaving 7 bases between the germline ends. This CDR3 contains 12 residues. The DNA of the CDR3 is TGTGCCAGCAGTTTCCAGGGCGAAAAACTGTTTTTT. This encodes CASSFQGEKLFF.

DNA of the CDR3: TGTGCCAGCAGGCTATACAGGGGGGAGAACACTGAAGCTTTCTTT. It is translated as CASRLYRGENTEAFF. The rearrangement links TRBV2 to TRBJ1-1, with TRBD1 identical over 8 bases. The junction had 7 bases not matched to a gene; V was cut back by 6 bases and J by 1 base. The germline gives CDR1 SNHLY, CDR2 FYNNEI. This CDR3 is built from 15 residues.

This sequence joins TRBV5-1 and TRBJ1-4; D remains ambiguous. Germline assignment: CDR1 SGHRS and CDR2 YFSETQ. Between the trimmed V and J ends, which lost 0 bases and 0 bases, there was a span of 9 bases. The CDR3 spans 16 residues. The CDR3: CASSLGRNPTNEKLFF. DNA for the CDR3: TGCGCCAGCAGCTTGGGGAGGAACCCAACTAATGAAAAACTGTTTTTT.

The gene calls are TRBV6-5 and TRBJ1-3; D call uncertain. Germline values: CDR1 MNHEY, CDR2 SVGAGI. Trimming shortened V by 2 bases and J by 0 bases, and 11 bases separated the two germline ends. There are 16 residues in the CDR3. This CDR3 is CASSYAIFSSGNTIYF. CDR3 DNA sequence: TGTGCCAGCAGTTACGCCATTTTTAGCTCTGGAAACACCATATATTTT.

The chain joins TRBV7-8 to TRBJ1-4; the match to TRBD1 covers 11 bases. Losses at the gene ends were 6 bases for V and 7 bases for J; bases not matched to a gene: 10. Germline V gives CDR1 SGHVS, CDR2 FQNEAQ. The CDR3 consists of 16 residues. CDR3 residues: CASSFLRDRGVEKLFF. DNA of the CDR3: TGTGCCAGCAGTTTTCTCAGGGACAGGGGGGTTGAAAAACTGTTTTTT.

The chain couples TRBV9 to TRBJ2-7, with 8 positions matching TRBD1. The germline gives CDR1 SGDLS, CDR2 YYNGEE. The CDR3 spans 16 residues. V lost 3 bases and J lost 3; bases outside the gene matches: 11. This CDR3 reads CASSATTGVGIYEQYF. CDR3 DNA sequence: TGTGCCAGCAGCGCCACGACAGGGGTGGGGATCTACGAGCAGTACTTC.